The next 2 T cell receptor beta chains were all read from a single sample in a study of OX40 agonist ivuxolimab in advanced cancers. TCRdb's copy holds only in-frame clones and misses some; the assay was immunoSEQ multiplex PCR. The sample has tens of thousands of clones; 80% to 90% are singletons. Material: CD4+ or CD8+ T cells sorted from blood, obtained in a trial of the OX40 agonist ivuxolimab. All receptors come from an adult with an advanced solid tumor such as melanoma, head and neck, liver or kidney cancer.

V usage is TRBV7-9 and J usage is TRBJ1-1; D is perhaps TRBD1 (6 bases). The germline gives CDR1 SEHNR, CDR2 FQNEAQ (reference sequence). The CDR3 is 12 amino acids. The V end lost 1 base, the J end lost 11 bases, and 11 bases lay between the germline ends. For the CDR3, the DNA is TGTGCCAGCAGCTTAGTAACAGGGCAGGCTTTCTTT. Translation: CASSLVTGQAFF.

V and J are TRBV25-1 and TRBJ1-2; the match to TRBD1 covers 7 bases. The CDR3 sequence is 13 residues long. In germline, CDR1 is MGHDK, CDR2 SYGVNS. With 5 bases clipped from V and 4 bases from J, the junction kept 4 bases outside the gene matches. The chain's CDR3 is CASSNTGVYGYTF. In nucleotides, the CDR3 is TGTGCCAGCAGTAATACAGGGGTCTATGGCTACACCTTC.